Following are 7 T cell receptor beta chains from one sample sequenced in a study of blood T cells in healthy people across ages. Sample-barcoded 5' priming and a J-beta primer mix drove a second PCR of roughly 6 to 12 cycles. TCRdb processed the 5' RACE reads anew with MiXCR; each CDR3 protein has one entry. The sample contains 780,000 or so distinct CDR3 sequences, 20% to 25% of which appear only once. The same specimen was also included in a second study, on T cells of mothers and their children.

Sequencing input: blood. Receptors were obtained from a boy between 5 and 17 years old in good health.

The V and J genes are TRBV28 and TRBJ1-4; 9 bases are shared with TRBD1. The germline V gene encodes CDR1 MDHEN and CDR2 SYDVKM. J was trimmed by 7 bases and V by 5 bases; bases with no gene match: 14. The CDR3 length is 17 residues. The CDR3 loop is CASSPPRTGTGIEKLFF. CDR3 nucleotide sequence: TGTGCCAGCAGTCCGCCCCGTACCGGGACAGGGATTGAAAAACTGTTTTTT. The variable domain in full, with the rest retrieved from reference TRBV28 and TRBJ1-4, is DVKVTQSSRYLVKRTGEKVFLECVQDMDHENMFWYRQDPGLGLRLIYFSYDVKMKEKGDIPEGYSVSREKKERFSLILESASTNQTSMYLCASSPPRTGTGIEKLFFGSGTQLSVL.

This chain connects TRBV12-3 or TRBV12-4 to TRBJ2-5, with 7 bases lining up with TRBD2. The closer fit of TRBJ2-7 to the DNA end suggests the J call may be wrong. This CDR3 region has 14 residues. CDR3 residues: CASTLSGISYEQYF. The DNA for the CDR3 is TGTGCCAGCACCCTAAGCGGGATCTCCTACGAGCAGTACTTC.

This clonotype showed up just a few times. The chain uses TRBV6-1 and TRBJ2-1, with D perhaps matching TRBD2 (5 bases). Trimming took off 2 bases at V and 7 bases at J, with 12 bases between the two ends. CDR1 and CDR2 from the germline V gene are MNHNS and SASEGT. The CDR3 is 14 amino acids. CDR3 region: CASSELRETNEQFF. For the CDR3, the DNA is TGTGCCAGCAGTGAATTAAGGGAGACTAATGAGCAGTTCTTC.

CDR3 loop: CASSLSGGFTDTQYF. DNA of the CDR3: TGTGCCAGCAGCTTATCAGGGGGCTTCACAGATACGCAGTATTTT. V is TRBV7-3 and J is TRBJ2-3, with TRBD1 identical over 8 bases. From germline, CDR1 is SGHTA and CDR2 FQGTGA. The CDR3 length is 15 residues. V lost 2 bases to trimming and J lost 2 bases; unmatched junction nucleotides: 3.

DNA for the CDR3: TGTGCCAGCAGCCCCATCTCGGTTCGCACTGAAGCTTTCTTT. Protein: CASSPISVRTEAFF. The J gene is TRBJ1-1, the V gene TRBV6-2 or TRBV6-3; D not certain. Trimming shortened V by 6 bases and J by 4 bases, and 15 bases separated the two germline ends. CDR1 is MNHEY, CDR2 SVGEGT, per germline. The CDR3 contains 14 residues.

This clonotype was counted once. V is TRBV4-3 and J is TRBJ2-5; D remains ambiguous. The tail of the sequence fits TRBJ2-7 better, so the J call may be wrong. Germline V lookup: CDR1 LGHNA, CDR2 YSLEER. The CDR3 totals 16 residues. DNA for the CDR3: TGCGCCAGCAGCCAAGGCACCCTCGACGGCTCCTACGAGCAGTACTTC. As protein: CASSQGTLDGSYEQYF.

The J gene is TRBJ2-5, the V gene TRBV5-1, with D perhaps TRBD1 or TRBD2 (6 bases each). CDR3 length: 14 amino acids. CDR1 is SGHRS, CDR2 YFSETQ, per germline. Trimming shortened V by 4 bases and J by 3 bases, and 13 bases separated the two germline ends. The CDR3 is CASSPGAPKETQYF. The CDR3 DNA sequence: TGCGCCAGCAGCCCGGGGGCGCCTAAAGAGACCCAGTACTTC. The full variable domain, its missing parts supplied by reference TRBV5-1 and TRBJ2-5, is KAGVTQTPRYLIKTRGQQVTLSCSPISGHRSVSWYQQTPGQGLQFLFEYFSETQRNKGNFPGRFSGRQFSNSRSEMNVSTLELGDSALYLCASSPGAPKETQYFGPGTRLLVL.